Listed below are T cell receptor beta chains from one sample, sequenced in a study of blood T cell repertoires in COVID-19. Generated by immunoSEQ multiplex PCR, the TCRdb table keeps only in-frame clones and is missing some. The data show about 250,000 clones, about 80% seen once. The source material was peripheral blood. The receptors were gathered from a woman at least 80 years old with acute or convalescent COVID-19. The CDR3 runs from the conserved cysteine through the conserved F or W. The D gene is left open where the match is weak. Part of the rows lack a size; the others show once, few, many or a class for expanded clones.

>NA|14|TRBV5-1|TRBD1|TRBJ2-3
CASTETGGVDTQYF
TGCGCCAGCACCGAGACAGGGGGTGTGGATACGCAGTATTTT
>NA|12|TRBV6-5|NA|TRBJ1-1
CASIIQGTEAFF
TGTGCCAGCATTATTCAGGGAACTGAAGCTTTCTTT
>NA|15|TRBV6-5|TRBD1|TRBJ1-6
CASSTTGDYNSPLHF
TGTGCCAGCAGTACGACAGGGGACTATAATTCACCCCTCCACTTT
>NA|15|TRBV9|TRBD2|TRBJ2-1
CASSEVASGRAEQFF
TGTGCCAGCAGCGAGGTGGCTAGCGGGAGGGCTGAGCAGTTCTTC
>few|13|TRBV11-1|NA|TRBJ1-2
CASSPGINYGYTF
TGTGCCAGCAGCCCCGGGATAAACTATGGCTACACCTTC
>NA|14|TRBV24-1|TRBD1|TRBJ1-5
CATSVLDRTQPQHF
TGTGCCACCAGTGTCCTGGACAGGACTCAGCCCCAGCATTTT
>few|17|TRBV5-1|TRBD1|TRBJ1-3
CASSPRDRSYSGNTIYF
TGCGCCAGCAGCCCACGGGACAGATCCTACTCTGGAAACACCATATATTTT
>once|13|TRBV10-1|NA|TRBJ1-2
CASSFGQAYGYTF
TGCGCCAGCAGTTTTGGACAAGCCTATGGCTACACCTTC
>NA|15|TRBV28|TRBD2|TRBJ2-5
CASSFDPGLQVTQYF
TGTGCCAGCAGTTTCGACCCGGGACTACAAGTGACCCAGTACTTC
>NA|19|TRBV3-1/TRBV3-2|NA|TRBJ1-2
CASSQGNPLSGMGNYGYTF
TGTGCCAGCAGCCAAGGTAACCCCTTATCAGGGATGGGTAACTATGGCTACACCTTC
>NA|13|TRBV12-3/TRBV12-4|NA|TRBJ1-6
CASSFRFDSPLHF
TGTGCCAGCAGTTTCAGGTTCGATTCACCCCTCCACTTT
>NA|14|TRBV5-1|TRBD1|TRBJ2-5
CASSARTGDETQYF
TGCGCCAGCAGCGCCAGGACAGGGGACGAGACCCAGTACTTC
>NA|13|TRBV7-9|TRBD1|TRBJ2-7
CASSLRGQDEQYF
TGTGCCAGCAGCTTAAGGGGGCAGGACGAGCAGTACTTC
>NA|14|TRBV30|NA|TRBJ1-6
CAWSVIRGGSPLHF
TGTGCCTGGAGTGTAATCCGCGGCGGTTCACCCCTCCACTTT
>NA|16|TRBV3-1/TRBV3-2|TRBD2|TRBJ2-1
CASSHRLAATYNEQFF
TGTGCCAGCAGCCATCGACTAGCGGCCACCTACAATGAGCAGTTCTTC
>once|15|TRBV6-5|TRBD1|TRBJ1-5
CASSYDRDLYQPQHF
TGTGCCAGCAGTTACGACAGGGACCTATATCAGCCCCAGCATTTT
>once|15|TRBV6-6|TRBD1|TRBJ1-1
CASSPRDRGVAEAFF
TGTGCCAGCAGTCCTCGGGACAGGGGAGTGGCTGAAGCTTTCTTT
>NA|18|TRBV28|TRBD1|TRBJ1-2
CASSPQGGHPLANYGYTF
TGTGCCAGCAGTCCCCAAGGGGGCCACCCCTTAGCTAACTATGGCTACACCTTC
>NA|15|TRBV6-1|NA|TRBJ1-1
CASSEFATQWAEAFF
TGTGCCAGCAGTGAATTCGCCACCCAGTGGGCGGAAGCTTTCTTT
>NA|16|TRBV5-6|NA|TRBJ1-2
CASSSAPLGVPYGYTF
TGTGCCAGCAGCTCAGCCCCCCTCGGGGTCCCTTATGGCTACACCTTC
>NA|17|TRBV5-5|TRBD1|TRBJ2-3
CASSLLTGGEGTDTQYF
TGTGCCAGCAGCTTGCTAACAGGGGGCGAAGGCACAGATACGCAGTATTTT
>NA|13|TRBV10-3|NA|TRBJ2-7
CAVVGDSRSEQYF
TGTGCCGTCGTAGGTGACAGTCGTAGCGAGCAGTACTTC
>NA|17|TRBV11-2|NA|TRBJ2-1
CASTPRGSGSSYNEQFF
TGTGCCAGCACCCCCCGCGGTAGCGGCAGCTCCTACAATGAGCAGTTCTTC
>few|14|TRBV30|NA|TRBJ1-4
CAWKFGGTNEKLFF
TGTGCCTGGAAGTTTGGGGGCACTAATGAAAAACTGTTTTTT
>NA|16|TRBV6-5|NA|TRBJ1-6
CASSYFRVTDNSPLHF
TGTGCCAGCAGTTACTTCAGGGTTACTGATAATTCACCCCTCCACTTT
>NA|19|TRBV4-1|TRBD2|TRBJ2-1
CASSPLGTSGRTTDNEQFF
TGCGCCAGCAGCCCTTTAGGGACTAGCGGGAGAACTACGGACAATGAGCAGTTCTTC
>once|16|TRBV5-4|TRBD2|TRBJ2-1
CASSISGSGPYNEQFF
TGTGCCAGCAGCATCAGCGGGAGTGGTCCCTACAATGAGCAGTTCTTC
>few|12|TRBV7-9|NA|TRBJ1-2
CASSPVRYGYTF
TGTGCCAGCAGCCCGGTTCGTTATGGCTACACCTTC
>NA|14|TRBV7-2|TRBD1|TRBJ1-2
CASSLETGVNGYTF
TGTGCCAGCAGTCTTGAGACAGGGGTGAATGGCTACACCTTC